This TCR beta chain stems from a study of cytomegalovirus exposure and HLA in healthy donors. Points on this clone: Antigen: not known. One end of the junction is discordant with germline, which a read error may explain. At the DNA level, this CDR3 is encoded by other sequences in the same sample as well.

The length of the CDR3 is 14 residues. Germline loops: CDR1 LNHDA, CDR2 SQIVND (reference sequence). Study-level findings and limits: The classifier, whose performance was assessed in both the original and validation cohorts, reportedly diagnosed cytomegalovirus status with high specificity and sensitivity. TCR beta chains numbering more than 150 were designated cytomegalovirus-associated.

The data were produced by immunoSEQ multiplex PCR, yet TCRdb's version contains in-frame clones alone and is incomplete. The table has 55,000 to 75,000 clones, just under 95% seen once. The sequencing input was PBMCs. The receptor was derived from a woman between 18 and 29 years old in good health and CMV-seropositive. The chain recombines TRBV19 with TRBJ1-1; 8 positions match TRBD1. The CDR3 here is CASSRTGGVTEAFF. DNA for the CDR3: TGTGCTAGTAGTAGAACAGGGGGGGTCACTGAAGCTTTCTTT.